This passage covers 6 T cell receptor beta chains from one sample sequenced in a study of shared clonotypes between healthy human individuals (dated by TCRdb to the early 2020s). CD8 naive samples were obtained by positive selection for CCR7 among CD45RO-negative cells, yielding a CD45RA+CCR7+ population from which TemRA cells were excluded. Library preparation employed the immunoSEQ multiplex PCR assay. TCRdb stores this immuneACCESS table with in-frame sequences only. Part of the clones is absent; in the studies checked, under half of the shortfall reflects unresolved V genes, and no reason is known for the rest. This sample is represented by about 2.2 million clones; 93% of them were singletons. The ten largest clones take up about 1.5% of the sample. Sequencing used naive CD8+ T cells from PBMCs. According to the study, the label for this sample's cell subset or site signals: CD45RA+CCR7+. The receptors stem from a man aged 18 to 30 in good health. Some clones in this sample may be carry-over from other donors' samples.

The chain links TRBV7-8 to TRBJ1-2, with 8 bases matching TRBD1. The CDR3 contains 16 residues. V lost 0 bases to trimming and J lost 3 bases; unmatched junction nucleotides: 6. CDR1 SGHVS and CDR2 FQNEAQ come from the germline V gene. The CDR3 spells CASSLAWGQDDYGYTF. CDR3 sequence (DNA): TGTGCCAGCAGCTTAGCGTGGGGACAGGATGACTATGGCTACACCTTC.

V usage is TRBV30 and J usage is TRBJ2-2, with D possibly called TRBD1 or TRBD2 (7 bases each). Trimming pared 5 bases from V and 6 bases from J, leaving 19 bases between. Germline-derived CDR1 and CDR2 are GTSNPN and SVGIG (reference sequence). The CDR3 runs 15 residues. The CDR3 bases are TGTGCCTGGTCCGGGGGGACAGCCGTTGCCGGGGAGCTGTTTTTT. Its translation is CAWSGGTAVAGELFF.

J is TRBJ1-5 and V is TRBV29-1; tentative D call: TRBD1 (5 bases). The CDR3 covers 13 residues. Germline assignment: CDR1 SQVTM and CDR2 ANQGSEA. Trimming pared 3 bases from V and 6 bases from J, leaving 12 bases between. The DNA for the CDR3 is TGCAGCGTTGAGGGGGGAGGGAGTCAGCCCCAGCATTTT. Protein: CSVEGGGSQPQHF.

The chain recombines TRBV4-3 with TRBJ1-1; D is unresolved. V was cut by 2 bases and J by 1 base, with 11 bases left in between. The CDR3 totals 15 residues. Germline CDR1 LGHNA, CDR2 YSLEER. As DNA, the CDR3 is TGCGCCAGCAGCCAATCTCAACGGCAGAACACTGAAGCTTTCTTT. It specifies CASSQSQRQNTEAFF.

V usage is TRBV11-2 and J usage is TRBJ2-5; D call uncertain. This CDR3 has 12 amino acids. V lost 5 bases and J 5 bases, leaving 9 bases between the germline ends. CDR1 and CDR2 (germline): SGHAT, FQNNGV. As DNA, the CDR3 is TGTGCCAGCAGCAAGAAAACGGAGACCCAGTACTTC. Translating gives CASSKKTETQYF. Looking up the rest from reference TRBV11-2 and TRBJ2-5 gives the full variable domain: EAGVAQSPRYKIIEKRQSVAFWCNPISGHATLYWYQQILGQGPKLLIQFQNNGVVDDSQLPKDRFSAERLKGVDSTLKIQPAKLEDSAVYLCASSKKTETQYFGPGTRLLVL.

The genes are TRBV9 and TRBJ2-5; D might be TRBD1 (5 bases). V was cut by 0 bases and J by 2 bases, with 11 bases left in between. The CDR3 extends over 15 amino acids. CDR1 and CDR2 from the germline V gene are SGDLS and YYNGEE. For the CDR3, the DNA is TGTGCCAGCAGCGTAGCTATGGGGCTACAAGAGACCCAGTACTTC. Residues: CASSVAMGLQETQYF.